This T cell receptor (beta chain) was captured in a study of shared clonotypes between healthy human individuals. Study context: CD8 memory received one plate per donor, CD8 naive two, CD4 memory three and CD4 naive three. General study findings and limits: Generally, naive subsets (rather than memory subsets) showed larger estimated richness. It was the few donors that limited the genetic and exposure-history diversity represented.

For sorted subsets, 150 to 200 ng DNA per replicate equaled about 30,000 T cell genomes. Only in-frame clones appear in the TCRdb table, and some are missing; sequencing was by immunoSEQ multiplex PCR. Among about 2.2 million clones listed, roughly 93% were seen once. Comments on this clone: Its antigen is not identified.

It was CD45RO-negative cells, positively selected for CCR7, that made up naive CD8 cells, with terminally differentiated effector memory CD45RA+ cells excluded. Trimming took off 1 base at V and 2 bases at J, with 10 bases between the two ends. The germline CDR1 and CDR2 sequences are LNHNV and YYDKDF (reference sequence). This CDR3 is 15 amino acids long. The origin of this receptor is a man younger than 30 in good health. Some clones in this sample may be carry-over from other donors' samples. What was sequenced was naive CD8+ T cells from PBMCs. The chain carries TRBV15 and TRBJ2-3, with D hard to call. The CDR3 sequence: CATSRAVYTTDTQYF. CDR3 in DNA: TGTGCCACCAGCAGAGCGGTGTACACCACAGATACGCAGTATTTT.